This TCR beta chain originates from a study of early T cells in non-severe SARS-CoV-2 infection. From the 5' RACE reads, TCRdb called clonotypes with MiXCR, one entry per CDR3 protein. Seen here are approximately 50,000 distinct CDR3 sequences, approximately 9.9% observed once, and the top ten hold roughly an eighth. The CDR3 consists of 20 residues. Germline V gives CDR1 SGHAT, CDR2 FQNNGV. V was clipped by 1 base and J by 2 bases; unmatched bases: 12. This chain joins TRBV11-2 and TRBJ2-1, with TRBD2 matching 12 bases. What was sequenced was whole blood. The source of this sequence is an adult who was a healthcare worker with PCR-confirmed SARS-CoV-2 infection or an uninfected control (not recorded which). CDR3 region: CASSLVGASGRASPYNEQFF. The CDR3 DNA reads TGTGCCAGCAGCTTAGTGGGGGCTAGCGGGAGGGCTAGCCCCTACAATGAGCAGTTCTTC.